The T cell receptor beta chain under discussion was sequenced for a study of CD8 T cells in ankylosing spondylitis. Study-level points and caveats: From matched ankylosing spondylitis synovial fluid, disease-linked clones were reportedly recovered at significantly enriched levels. Reports of some motif variants in reactive arthritis synovial fluid and blood predate this one. Made up of eight highly homologous variants, a TCR beta motif appeared characteristic of ankylosing spondylitis blood.

TCR beta libraries were made by quantitative 5'-RACE with molecular barcodes. Via MiXCR, TCRdb re-called the 5' RACE reads, giving one row per CDR3 protein. The data hold more than 650,000 distinct CDR3 sequences, with 12% observed a single time. This clonotype was seen a handful of times. Its antigen is unknown. The germline gives CDR1 SEHNR, CDR2 FQNEAQ (reference sequence). This CDR3 has 12 amino acids. V was cut by 6 bases and J by 7 bases, with 9 bases left in between. The chain combines TRBV7-9 with TRBJ1-4; D gene unclear. Sequencing used blood, either unsorted or a sorted T cell fraction (not recorded which). This TCR derives from a male donor with ankylosing spondylitis. The CDR3 DNA reads as TGTGCCAGCAGTCCGGGCGCTGAAAAACTGTTTTTT. This sequence encodes CASSPGAEKLFF.